This passage covers 16 T cell receptor beta chains from one sample sequenced in a study of OX40 agonist ivuxolimab in advanced cancers. TCRdb's copy holds only in-frame clones and misses some; the assay was immunoSEQ multiplex PCR. The table records about 28,000 clones, 84% of them present only once. The material sequenced was CD4+ or CD8+ T cells sorted from blood, taken in a trial of the OX40 agonist ivuxolimab. The receptors stem from an adult with an advanced solid tumor such as melanoma, head and neck, liver or kidney cancer.

This clone occurred a few times. This rearrangement joins TRBV4-2 to TRBJ1-1; D not certain. This CDR3 comprises 12 residues. CDR1 LGHNA and CDR2 YNFKEQ come from the germline V gene. Trimming removed 0 bases at V and 3 bases at J, with 2 bases between. The CDR3 DNA reads TGTGCCAGCAGCCAAGATTACACTGAAGCTTTCTTT. Translation: CASSQDYTEAFF.

The chain uses TRBV7-9 and TRBJ2-5; D perhaps matches TRBD1 (7 bases). With 7 bases removed from V and 1 base from J, the gap between germline ends came to 19 bases. The CDR3 has 16 amino acids. Germline V lookup: CDR1 SEHNR, CDR2 FQNEAQ (reference sequence). The CDR3 is CASISLRGRGQETQYF. As DNA, the CDR3 is TGTGCCAGCATCTCATTGAGGGGGCGGGGCCAAGAGACCCAGTACTTC.

The chain recombines TRBV6-1 with TRBJ2-7, with D tentatively TRBD1 (6 bases). Per the germline V gene, CDR1 is MNHNS and CDR2 is SASEGT. V lost 6 bases and J 4 bases, leaving 19 bases between the germline ends. The CDR3 is 15 residues long. This chain's CDR3 is CASRVHRDVGYEQYF. The CDR3 region has the DNA TGTGCCAGCAGAGTCCACAGGGACGTTGGGTACGAGCAGTACTTC.

The rearrangement joins TRBV19 to TRBJ2-7; 9 bases map to TRBD1. Trimming removed 2 bases from V and 4 bases from J; junction bases left unmatched: 12. In germline, CDR1 is LNHDA, CDR2 SQIVND (reference sequence). The CDR3 spans 17 residues. This chain's CDR3 is CASSILGTGIPPYEQYF. CDR3 bases: TGTGCCAGTAGTATACTTGGGACAGGGATCCCCCCGTACGAGCAGTACTTC.

The rearrangement joins TRBV19 to TRBJ2-1; 8 positions agree with TRBD1. The germline CDR1 and CDR2 sequences are LNHDA and SQIVND (reference sequence). CDR3 length equals 16 residues. V lost 2 bases, J lost 2 bases, and 5 bases stayed unmatched. Written as DNA, the CDR3 is TGTGCCAGTAGTATATGGGCAGGGGGCACCTACAATGAGCAGTTCTTC. Encoded protein: CASSIWAGGTYNEQFF.

The chain links TRBV7-9 to TRBJ2-2; D is perhaps TRBD2 (5 bases). V was pared by 5 bases and J by 1 base, with 14 bases between. This CDR3 is 16 amino acids long. CDR1 and CDR2 (germline): SEHNR, FQNEAQ (reference sequence). Here the CDR3 DNA reads TGTGCCAGCAGCCCCCGGGGAAGCGGGAACACCGGGGAGCTGTTTTTT. This sequence encodes CASSPRGSGNTGELFF. Together with reference TRBV7-9 and TRBJ2-2, the CDR3 gives the full variable domain: DTGVSQNPRHKITKRGQNVTFRCDPISEHNRLYWYRQTLGQGPEFLTYFQNEAQLEKSRLLSDRFSAERPKGSFSTLEIQRTEQGDSAMYLCASSPRGSGNTGELFFGEGSRLTVL.

This sequence joins TRBV7-9 and TRBJ1-2; D not certain. V was trimmed by 4 bases and J by 7 bases, leaving 13 bases between them. CDR3 size: 13 residues. Germline assignment: CDR1 SEHNR and CDR2 FQNEAQ (reference sequence). As DNA, the CDR3 is TGTGCCAGCAGCTCGGACTACTATCGTGGCTACACCTTC. This sequence encodes CASSSDYYRGYTF.

This clone was seen more than once but under ten times. CDR3 bases: TGTGCCAGCAGCTTAGCCTACAGGGGACGGGAGACCCAGTACTTC. This sequence encodes CASSLAYRGRETQYF. The chain uses TRBV7-9 and TRBJ2-5, with 7 nucleotides matching TRBD1. Per germline, CDR1 SEHNR and CDR2 FQNEAQ (reference sequence). CDR3 length: 15 residues. J lost 5 bases, V lost 0 bases, and 6 bases had no gene match.

In its sample, this clone was seen once. CDR3 amino acids: CASESGTTNEQFF. DNA for the CDR3: TGTGCCAGCGAGTCCGGGACTACAAATGAGCAGTTCTTC. The chain carries TRBV6-5 and TRBJ2-1; 7 nucleotides align to TRBD2. The V and J ends lost 8 bases and 7 bases, in that order; junction bases with no gene match: 8. CDR1 is MNHEY, CDR2 SVGAGI, per germline. This CDR3 spans 13 amino acids.

V and J are TRBV5-4 and TRBJ2-3, with D perhaps matching TRBD1 (5 bases). The V gene's germline CDR1 is SGHNT and CDR2 YYREEE (reference sequence). V lost 0 bases and J lost 0, with 11 bases in between. CDR3 length: 16 amino acids. CDR3 nucleotide sequence: TGTGCCAGCAGCTTGGCCAGGGTTTCTAGCACAGATACGCAGTATTTT. As protein: CASSLARVSSTDTQYF.

This sequence joins TRBV2 and TRBJ1-1, with 7 bases fitting TRBD1. The CDR3 length is 14 residues. Looked up from germline, CDR1 is SNHLY and CDR2 is FYNNEI. V dropped 9 bases and J dropped 4; count of bases not matched to a gene: 11. The CDR3 protein is CARLDRERPTEAFF. The CDR3 DNA reads as TGTGCCAGACTTGACAGGGAAAGGCCCACTGAAGCTTTCTTT.

The chain is built from TRBV13 and TRBJ1-3; D call uncertain. Germline CDR1 is PRHDT and CDR2 is FYEKMQ (reference sequence). The CDR3 loop spans 12 amino acids. V was trimmed by 5 bases and J by 1 base, leaving 3 bases between them. CDR3 region: CASSRSGNTIYF. The CDR3 nucleotides are TGTGCCAGCAGCCGATCTGGAAACACCATATATTTT. The full variable domain, with the rest looked up from reference TRBV13 and TRBJ1-3, is AAGVIQSPRHLIKEKRETATLKCYPIPRHDTVYWYQQGPGQDPQFLISFYEKMQSDKGSIPDRFSAQQFSDYHSELNMSSLELGDSALYFCASSRSGNTIYFGEGSWLTVV.

This chain uses TRBV6-1 with TRBJ1-5, with D possibly matching TRBD1 (5 bases). There are 13 residues in the CDR3. Germline V gives CDR1 MNHNS, CDR2 SASEGT. The V end lost 7 bases, the J end lost 0 bases, and 7 bases lay between the germline ends. The CDR3 DNA reads TGTGCCAGCAAAGGGACTAGCAATCAGCCCCAGCATTTT. Translation: CASKGTSNQPQHF.

CDR3 DNA: TGTGCCAGCAGTTTACATCAGGGGGGGAATTACAATGAGCAGTTCTTC. Its translation: CASSLHQGGNYNEQFF. The chain couples TRBV27 to TRBJ2-1; the D gene could be TRBD1 or TRBD2 (7 bases each). The CDR3 spans 16 residues. The ends were cut back, 2 bases at V and 4 bases at J, with 15 bases in the middle. In germline, CDR1 is MNHEY, CDR2 SMNVEV (reference sequence).

The chain is built from TRBV29-1 and TRBJ2-5, with D possibly TRBD1 on 7 matching bases. This CDR3 spans 15 amino acids. Trimming removed 0 bases from V and 2 bases from J, with 13 bases in between. The germline gives CDR1 SQVTM, CDR2 ANQGSEA. CDR3 amino acids: CSVEESRGEQETQYF. The CDR3 DNA reads as TGCAGCGTTGAAGAATCCAGGGGGGAACAAGAGACCCAGTACTTC.

This chain joins TRBV28 and TRBJ2-7; D gene ambiguous. CDR3 length: 15 residues. The V end was cut by 7 bases, the J end by 1 base, with 17 bases between. The germline V gene has CDR1 MDHEN and CDR2 SYDVKM. As DNA, the CDR3 is TGTGCCAGCACCGGAGTCCAGGAACCATCCTACGAGCAGTACTTC. It specifies CASTGVQEPSYEQYF. The variable domain in full, completed from reference TRBV28 and TRBJ2-7, reads DVKVTQSSRYLVKRTGEKVFLECVQDMDHENMFWYRQDPGLGLRLIYFSYDVKMKEKGDIPEGYSVSREKKERFSLILESASTNQTSMYLCASTGVQEPSYEQYFGPGTRLTVT.